Here is one T cell receptor (beta chain) with its context. Here immunoSEQ multiplex PCR was the method, and the copy in TCRdb shows in-frame clones only, minus some. The sample includes tens of thousands of clones, approximately 95% of them seen just once. The entry originates in a study of control samples from healthy donors and cancer patients. The clonotype originates from a woman aged 18-29 years in good health. Input material: blood.

This chain's CDR3 is CSASNPGSTDTQYF. Here the CDR3 DNA reads TGCAGCGCATCCAACCCGGGGTCCACAGATACGCAGTATTTT. The V gene is TRBV29-1, the J gene TRBJ2-3, with D possibly being TRBD2 (5 bases). The V end lost 7 bases, the J end lost 2 bases, and 16 bases lay between the germline ends. The CDR3 loop spans 14 amino acids. The germline V gene encodes CDR1 SQVTM and CDR2 ANQGSEA.